This T cell receptor (beta chain) is drawn from a study of cytomegalovirus exposure and HLA in healthy donors. The length of the CDR3 is 15 residues. Germline loops: CDR1 LNHDA, CDR2 SQIVND (reference sequence). The V gene lost 5 bases and the J gene lost 3 bases, with 13 bases spanning the gap. It was with 60 Vbeta and 13 Jbeta primers that the PCR ran. Method: immunoSEQ multiplex PCR; TCRdb's copy keeps in-frame clones and lacks some. Found here are about 150,000 clones, around 75% of them singletons; the top ten hold approximately 1.6%. Nominally healthy donors provided the samples, though records likely missed some immune exposures. As for this clone: Its antigen is unknown.

General observations from the study: Investigators reported approximately 150 TCR beta chains as tied to cytomegalovirus. TRBV6-2, TRBV6-3 and some other V segments were excluded as indistinguishable. A prior analysis recorded that most TCR beta V segments were productive about 90% or about 30% of the time.

The receptor was derived from a woman between 18 and 29 years old in good health and CMV-seronegative. Sequenced: PBMCs. This chain links TRBV19 with TRBJ1-4; D might be TRBD1 (6 bases). CDR3 DNA sequence: TGTGCCAGTAGTCTTGAGGACAGAGCTAATGAAAAACTGTTTTTT. Amino acids: CASSLEDRANEKLFF.